A single sample gave rise to the 2 T cell receptor beta chains below, sequenced in a study of long-term antiretroviral therapy in people with HIV. Survey level was the resolution at which the v3.0 immunoSEQ assay ran. The assay was immunoSEQ multiplex PCR, and TCRdb's table has in-frame clones only and misses some. The sample holds 25,000 to 30,000 clones, 75% to 90% seen once. The sequencing used unsorted PBMCs, collected 3.2 years before starting antiretroviral therapy. The receptor source for this set is a middle-aged man with HIV.

This clone was seen once. V usage is TRBV29-1 and J usage is TRBJ1-2; tentative D call: TRBD1 (6 bases). Germline loops: CDR1 SQVTM, CDR2 ANQGSEA. Trimming cost V 0 bases and J 4 bases, with 15 bases left between them. The CDR3 sequence is 15 residues long. The CDR3 DNA sequence: TGCAGCGTTGAAGATGGCCAGAGGGGGACCTATGGCTACACCTTC. Translated: CSVEDGQRGTYGYTF.

The chain links TRBV30 to TRBJ1-2; D gene uncertain. This CDR3 has 12 residues. Germline-derived CDR1 and CDR2 are GTSNPN and SVGIG (reference sequence). V was cut by 8 bases and J by 2 bases, with 12 bases left in between. CDR3 loop: CAGEQRNYGYTF. The CDR3 bases are TGTGCCGGCGAACAGCGAAACTATGGCTACACCTTC. Together with reference TRBV30 and TRBJ1-2, the CDR3 gives the full variable domain: SQTIHQWPATLVQPVGSPLSLECTVEGTSNPNLYWYRQAAGRGLQLLFYSVGIGQISSEVPQNLSASRPQDRQFILSSKKLLLSDSGFYLCAGEQRNYGYTFGSGTRLTVV.